This TCR beta chain is drawn from a study of CD8 T cells in Susac syndrome. RNA in amounts of roughly 0.5 to 1 ug was reverse transcribed with random hexamers. The authors amplified TCR beta CDR3 across 54 Vbeta and 13 Jbeta using immunoSEQ multiplex PCR. TCRdb re-derived calls from the immunoSEQ multiplex PCR reads in MiXCR, one entry per CDR3 protein. The sample holds 100,000 or so distinct CDR3 sequences, 92% seen once. Trimming left V 4 bases short and J 5 bases short, with 15 bases between. The germline V gene encodes CDR1 SGHNT and CDR2 YYREEE (reference sequence). This CDR3 is built from 15 residues.

The J gene is TRBJ2-2, the V gene TRBV5-4; weak D call: TRBD2 (5 bases). The sequencing input was CD4+ T cells from PBMCs. The clonotype originates from a human donor in good health. As DNA, the CDR3 is TGTGCCAGCAGCCCCTTGGGAGTCCAAACCGGGGAGCTGTTTTTT. This codes for CASSPLGVQTGELFF.